These T cell receptor beta chains were read from a single sample in a study of blood T cell repertoires in COVID-19. The assay was immunoSEQ multiplex PCR, and TCRdb's table has in-frame clones only and misses some. The sample holds hundreds of thousands of clones; roughly 88% are singletons and the top ten take over 1.3%. Sequencing was performed on peripheral blood. The receptors originated from a woman younger than 45 with active or convalescent COVID-19. The CDR3 runs from the conserved cysteine through the conserved F or W. Fields, in order: V gene, D gene, J gene, CDR3 DNA, CDR3 protein. A D gene is named only where the DNA matches it firmly.

TRBV29-1	.	TRBJ1-3	TGCAGCGTAACGGAGAGTGGAAACACCATATATTTT	CSVTESGNTIYF
TRBV5-1	TRBD2	TRBJ2-3	TGCGCCAGCAGCAGGAGCGGGGGGACCAGCACAGATACGCAGTATTTT	CASSRSGGTSTDTQYF
TRBV2	.	TRBJ2-2	TGTGCCAGCAGTACCTCCCAGGCCAACACCGGGGAGCTGTTTTTT	CASSTSQANTGELFF
TRBV6-5	.	TRBJ1-2	TGTGCCAGCGCACAGGGTATCTGGTATGGCTACACCTTC	CASAQGIWYGYTF
TRBV18	TRBD1	TRBJ1-1	TGTGCCAGCTCTCCCGGGACAGGGACCGTCGCTGAAGCTTTCTTT	CASSPGTGTVAEAFF
TRBV14	TRBD2	TRBJ2-3	TGTGCCAGCAGCCAAGCGTACTTTCTAGCGGGAGTCCCGGATACGCAGTATTTT	CASSQAYFLAGVPDTQYF
TRBV3-1/TRBV3-2	TRBD2	TRBJ2-5	TGTGCCAGCAGCCAAGGTGCGGGAGAGCTGGAGACCCAGTACTTC	CASSQGAGELETQYF
TRBV12-1	.	TRBJ1-2	TGTGCCAGCAGCTCGGTGACATATGGCTACACCTTC	CASSSVTYGYTF
TRBV7-9	.	TRBJ1-5	TGTGCCAGCAGCCCAACGTGGGAGCAGCCCCAGCATTTT	CASSPTWEQPQHF
TRBV21-1	.	TRBJ1-6	TGTGCCAGCAGCACAAGGACAGGGTTCCGCTCACCCCTCCACTTT	CASSTRTGFRSPLHF
TRBV6-1	.	TRBJ2-7	TGTGCCAGCAGTGAAGATGGGGGGTTACCTACCGAGCAGTACTTC	CASSEDGGLPTEQYF
TRBV6-6	TRBD2	TRBJ2-5	TGTGCCAGCAACGGGGGTAGCGGGAGTAGGGCTGAGACCCAGTACTTC	CASNGGSGSRAETQYF
TRBV7-2	TRBD2	TRBJ2-3	TGTGCCAGCAGCCACGGGATAGCGGGGGGTACAGATACGCAGTATTTT	CASSHGIAGGTDTQYF